Listed here is a single TCR beta chain. Antigen specificity is unknown. The source of the sample is a study of radiotherapy plus CTLA-4 blockade in lung cancer. Clones were sequenced by immunoSEQ multiplex PCR, and TCRdb holds only the in-frame ones, with some missing. This sample has tens of thousands of clones; around 85% occur once, and the top ten carry about 7.7%. The length of the CDR3 is 13 residues. V lost 5 bases, J lost 4 bases, and 6 bases stayed unmatched. Germline V lookup: CDR1 SQVTM, CDR2 ANQGSEA. Findings of the study overall: Response was reportedly best predicted by early blood T cell clone dynamics, with interferon-beta.

The sequencing used peripheral blood, collected from a patient treated with radiotherapy plus ipilimumab. The gene calls are TRBV29-1 and TRBJ1-1, with 8 bases that match TRBD1. This clonotype originated in a human donor with non-small cell lung cancer who had stable disease on radiotherapy plus ipilimumab. CDR3 in amino acids: CSVRTGSITEAFF. CDR3 in DNA: TGCAGCGTTCGGACAGGGTCTATCACTGAAGCTTTCTTT. The full variable domain, completed using reference TRBV29-1 and TRBJ1-1, is SAVISQKPSRDICQRGTSLTIQCQVDSQVTMMFWYRQQPGQSLTLIATANQGSEATYESGFVIDKFPISRPNLTFSTLTVSNMSPEDSSIYLCSVRTGSITEAFFGQGTRLTVV.